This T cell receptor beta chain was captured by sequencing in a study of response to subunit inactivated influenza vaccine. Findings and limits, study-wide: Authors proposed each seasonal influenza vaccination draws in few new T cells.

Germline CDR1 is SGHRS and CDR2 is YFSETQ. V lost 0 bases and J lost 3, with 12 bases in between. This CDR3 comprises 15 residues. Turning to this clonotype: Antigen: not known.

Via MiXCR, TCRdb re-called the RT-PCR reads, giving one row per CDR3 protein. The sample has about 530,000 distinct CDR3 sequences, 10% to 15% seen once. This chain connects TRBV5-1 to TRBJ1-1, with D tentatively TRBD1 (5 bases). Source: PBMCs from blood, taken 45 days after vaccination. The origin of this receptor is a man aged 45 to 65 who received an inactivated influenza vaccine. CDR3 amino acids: CASSLVRQGDTEAFF. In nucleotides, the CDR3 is TGCGCCAGCAGCTTGGTGCGGCAGGGTGACACTGAAGCTTTCTTT.